This T cell receptor beta chain comes out of a study of blood T cell repertoires in COVID-19. About the research overall: The United States, Italy and Spain were the sources of the acute and convalescent COVID-19 samples. PBMCs, B-cell-depleted T cells, or T cells provided the cDNA or gDNA that made up the material.

As originally analysed: Using reference gene primer amplification, nucleated cell counts were estimated. Measured with immunoSEQ multiplex PCR; TCRdb has only the in-frame clones, and not every one. That table furnishes V, J and clone size, whereas the DNA furnished D and trimming. The sample shows about 350,000 clones, about 90% of them seen only once. CDR1 KGHSH and CDR2 LQKENI come from the germline V gene. Trimming took off 0 bases at V and 0 bases at J, with 7 bases between the two ends. The length of the CDR3 is 15 residues. The participants were between about 18 and 90 years old and came from 24 US areas.

Sequenced material: PBMCs or T cells enriched from blood (not recorded which). V is TRBV18 and J is TRBJ2-3; D perhaps matches TRBD1 (6 bases). The TCR sequence derives from a woman in her 30s who had been exposed to COVID-19. In DNA, the CDR3 is TGTGCCAGCTCACCACCGACAGGTAGCACAGATACGCAGTATTTT. Amino acid sequence: CASSPPTGSTDTQYF.